This is a list of T cell receptor beta chains from one sample in a study of T cells after yellow fever vaccination. Each CDR3 protein is one row after TCRdb ran MiXCR on the 5' RACE reads. The table lists 340,000 or so distinct CDR3 sequences, approximately 12% of them singletons. This specimen consisted of CD4+ T cells sorted from PBMCs, obtained 15 days after the yellow fever booster vaccination. The origin of the receptors is a man aged 18 to 29 who received the YFV17D yellow fever vaccine. CDR3s include the opening cysteine and the closing phenylalanine or tryptophan. The D gene is left open where the match is weak. The size field is filled for only some rows; it gives once, few, many or a size class.

v_call: TRBV7-2
d_call: -
j_call: TRBJ2-4
clone_size: -
cdr3_length: 16
cdr3_aa: CASSPFGGLAKNIQYF
cdr3_nt: TGTGCCAGCAGCCCCTTTGGGGGCCTAGCCAAAAACATTCAGTACTTC

v_call: TRBV6-5
d_call: -
j_call: TRBJ2-7
clone_size: many
cdr3_length: 13
cdr3_aa: CASSLPATSEQYF
cdr3_nt: TGTGCCAGCAGTCTCCCGGCCACTAGCGAGCAGTACTTC

v_call: TRBV7-2
d_call: -
j_call: TRBJ2-2
clone_size: -
cdr3_length: 14
cdr3_aa: CASSPGSYPGELFF
cdr3_nt: TGTGCCAGCAGCCCCGGGAGTTATCCCGGGGAGCTGTTTTTT

v_call: TRBV4-3
d_call: -
j_call: TRBJ2-4
clone_size: few
cdr3_length: 15
cdr3_aa: CASSQEPGHKGIQYF
cdr3_nt: TGCGCCAGCAGCCAAGAACCGGGGCACAAAGGCATTCAGTACTTC

v_call: TRBV5-1
d_call: -
j_call: TRBJ2-3
clone_size: -
cdr3_length: 14
cdr3_aa: CASSLGSATDTQYF
cdr3_nt: TGCGCCAGCAGCTTGGGTAGTGCCACAGATACGCAGTATTTT

v_call: TRBV19
d_call: -
j_call: TRBJ1-2
clone_size: -
cdr3_length: 14
cdr3_aa: CASSRGGTGYGYTF
cdr3_nt: TGTGCCAGTAGTCGAGGAGGGACGGGCTATGGCTACACCTTC

v_call: TRBV2
d_call: -
j_call: TRBJ2-5
clone_size: -
cdr3_length: 15
cdr3_aa: CASSEERQRAKTQYF
cdr3_nt: TGTGCCAGCAGTGAAGAGAGACAGCGGGCGAAGACCCAGTACTTC

v_call: TRBV7-2
d_call: TRBD2
j_call: TRBJ2-1
clone_size: -
cdr3_length: 17
cdr3_aa: CASSLAASGGAYTEQFF
cdr3_nt: TGTGCCAGCAGCTTAGCAGCTAGCGGGGGGGCTTACACTGAGCAGTTCTTC

v_call: TRBV29-1
d_call: TRBD2
j_call: TRBJ2-3
clone_size: few
cdr3_length: 15
cdr3_aa: CSVEGSGGPGDTQYF
cdr3_nt: TGCAGCGTTGAAGGCAGCGGGGGGCCGGGGGATACGCAGTATTTT

v_call: TRBV3-1
d_call: TRBD1
j_call: TRBJ2-3
clone_size: -
cdr3_length: 14
cdr3_aa: CASSQTGITDTQYF
cdr3_nt: TGTGCCAGCAGCCAGACAGGGATTACAGATACGCAGTATTTT

v_call: TRBV7-9
d_call: TRBD2
j_call: TRBJ2-1
clone_size: few
cdr3_length: 18
cdr3_aa: CASSLEAASGFSYNEQFF
cdr3_nt: TGTGCCAGCAGCTTAGAGGCGGCTAGCGGGTTCTCCTACAATGAGCAGTTCTTC

v_call: TRBV7-2
d_call: TRBD1
j_call: TRBJ1-3
clone_size: many
cdr3_length: 14
cdr3_aa: CASSITGDGNTIYF
cdr3_nt: TGTGCCAGCAGCATCACAGGGGATGGAAACACCATATATTTT

v_call: TRBV4-1
d_call: -
j_call: TRBJ2-3
clone_size: few
cdr3_length: 11
cdr3_aa: CASSQRDTQYF
cdr3_nt: TGCGCCAGCAGCCAGAGGGATACGCAGTATTTT

v_call: TRBV20-1
d_call: -
j_call: TRBJ1-5
clone_size: -
cdr3_length: 16
cdr3_aa: CSARDGRSVNNQPQHF
cdr3_nt: TGCAGTGCTAGAGATGGGCGGTCAGTGAACAATCAGCCCCAGCATTTT

v_call: TRBV27
d_call: -
j_call: TRBJ1-3
clone_size: -
cdr3_length: 14
cdr3_aa: CASSALTSGNTIYF
cdr3_nt: TGTGCCAGCTCAGCCCTGACCTCTGGAAACACCATATATTTT

v_call: TRBV19
d_call: TRBD2
j_call: TRBJ2-1
clone_size: few
cdr3_length: 14
cdr3_aa: CASRLAGASNEQFF
cdr3_nt: TGTGCCAGTAGGCTAGCGGGGGCCTCCAATGAGCAGTTCTTC

v_call: TRBV5-1
d_call: -
j_call: TRBJ2-3
clone_size: -
cdr3_length: 14
cdr3_aa: CASSGGELADTQYF
cdr3_nt: TGCGCCAGCAGCGGCGGTGAGCTGGCAGATACGCAGTATTTT

v_call: TRBV6-1
d_call: -
j_call: TRBJ1-5
clone_size: -
cdr3_length: 15
cdr3_aa: CASNVGQLYNQPQHF
cdr3_nt: TGTGCCAGCAACGTAGGACAGCTATACAATCAGCCCCAGCATTTT

v_call: TRBV7-2
d_call: -
j_call: TRBJ1-5
clone_size: many
cdr3_length: 13
cdr3_aa: CASSRYSNQPQHF
cdr3_nt: TGTGCCAGCAGCCGGTATAGCAATCAGCCCCAGCATTTT

v_call: TRBV19
d_call: TRBD1
j_call: TRBJ2-3
clone_size: -
cdr3_length: 15
cdr3_aa: CASSKQGAGAYTQYF
cdr3_nt: TGTGCCAGTAGTAAACAGGGGGCGGGTGCATATACGCAGTATTTT

v_call: TRBV5-4
d_call: -
j_call: TRBJ2-7
clone_size: many
cdr3_length: 14
cdr3_aa: CASSLADEGGEQYF
cdr3_nt: TGTGCCAGCAGCTTGGCCGACGAGGGCGGCGAGCAGTACTTC

v_call: TRBV3-1
d_call: -
j_call: TRBJ1-2
clone_size: few
cdr3_length: 13
cdr3_aa: CASSHRPNYGYTF
cdr3_nt: TGTGCCAGCAGCCACAGACCGAACTATGGCTACACCTTC

v_call: TRBV6-6
d_call: -
j_call: TRBJ1-1
clone_size: -
cdr3_length: 15
cdr3_aa: CASSSTQGIRTEAFF
cdr3_nt: TGTGCCAGCAGTTCAACACAAGGGATCAGGACTGAAGCTTTCTTT

v_call: TRBV12-5
d_call: -
j_call: TRBJ2-3
clone_size: few
cdr3_length: 17
cdr3_aa: CASAPRGSISSTDTQYF
cdr3_nt: TGTGCTAGTGCCCCACGGGGGTCGATATCTAGCACAGATACGCAGTATTTT

v_call: TRBV5-1
d_call: TRBD2
j_call: TRBJ2-3
clone_size: -
cdr3_length: 16
cdr3_aa: CASRIGTSGGLDTQYF
cdr3_nt: TGCGCCAGCAGAATTGGGACTAGCGGGGGGCTAGATACGCAGTATTTT

v_call: TRBV6-2/TRBV6-3
d_call: -
j_call: TRBJ2-3
clone_size: few
cdr3_length: 12
cdr3_aa: CASSQSLGEQYF
cdr3_nt: TGTGCCAGCAGCCAGAGCCTCGGGGAGCAGTATTTT

v_call: TRBV7-2
d_call: TRBD2
j_call: TRBJ2-1
clone_size: few
cdr3_length: 15
cdr3_aa: CASSLDSRGGNEQFF
cdr3_nt: TGTGCCAGCAGCTTAGACTCGCGGGGGGGCAATGAGCAGTTCTTC

v_call: TRBV30
d_call: -
j_call: TRBJ1-4
clone_size: many
cdr3_length: 14
cdr3_aa: CAWSFLGTNEKLFF
cdr3_nt: TGTGCCTGGAGTTTTCTCGGAACTAATGAAAAACTGTTTTTT

v_call: TRBV12-3/TRBV12-4
d_call: -
j_call: TRBJ1-1
clone_size: few
cdr3_length: 15
cdr3_aa: CASSFWDPVNTEAFF
cdr3_nt: TGTGCCAGCAGTTTTTGGGACCCCGTGAACACTGAAGCTTTCTTT

v_call: TRBV4-1
d_call: -
j_call: TRBJ2-3
clone_size: -
cdr3_length: 16
cdr3_aa: CASSQSEGFVTDTQYF
cdr3_nt: TGCGCCAGCAGCCAAAGCGAGGGATTTGTGACAGATACGCAGTATTTT

v_call: TRBV20-1
d_call: -
j_call: TRBJ2-5
clone_size: few
cdr3_length: 16
cdr3_aa: CSAVRSIGNRQETQYF
cdr3_nt: TGCAGTGCCGTTCGGAGTATAGGGAACAGACAAGAGACCCAGTACTTC

v_call: TRBV6-5
d_call: -
j_call: TRBJ2-4
clone_size: few
cdr3_length: 15
cdr3_aa: CASSSPGAAKNIQYF
cdr3_nt: TGTGCCAGCAGTTCCCCAGGGGCAGCCAAAAACATTCAGTACTTC

v_call: TRBV18
d_call: -
j_call: TRBJ1-4
clone_size: few
cdr3_length: 13
cdr3_aa: CASSPSTNEKLFF
cdr3_nt: TGTGCCAGCTCTCCTTCAACTAATGAAAAACTGTTTTTT

v_call: TRBV12-5
d_call: -
j_call: TRBJ2-3
clone_size: -
cdr3_length: 14
cdr3_aa: CASGSGQYTDTQYF
cdr3_nt: TGTGCTAGTGGTTCCGGACAGTACACAGATACGCAGTATTTT

v_call: TRBV9
d_call: -
j_call: TRBJ2-5
clone_size: -
cdr3_length: 13
cdr3_aa: CASSPRPKETQYF
cdr3_nt: TGTGCCAGCAGCCCCCGTCCTAAAGAGACCCAGTACTTC

v_call: TRBV20-1
d_call: TRBD1
j_call: TRBJ1-2
clone_size: -
cdr3_length: 12
cdr3_aa: CSASPGTGVSAF
cdr3_nt: TGCAGTGCTTCGCCCGGTACAGGGGTGAGCGCCTTC

v_call: TRBV11-2
d_call: -
j_call: TRBJ1-2
clone_size: -
cdr3_length: 14
cdr3_aa: CASSFSWQSYGYTF
cdr3_nt: TGTGCCAGCAGCTTCTCGTGGCAGTCCTATGGCTACACCTTC

v_call: TRBV4-1
d_call: -
j_call: TRBJ2-6
clone_size: -
cdr3_length: 19
cdr3_aa: CASSQGMASGAGGANVLTF
cdr3_nt: TGCGCCAGCAGCCAAGGAATGGCGTCGGGGGCCGGGGGAGCCAACGTCCTGACTTTC

v_call: TRBV5-5
d_call: -
j_call: TRBJ2-3
clone_size: few
cdr3_length: 12
cdr3_aa: CASAPERATQYF
cdr3_nt: TGTGCCAGCGCCCCCGAGAGAGCTACGCAGTATTTT

v_call: TRBV6-2/TRBV6-3
d_call: -
j_call: TRBJ1-1
clone_size: few
cdr3_length: 11
cdr3_aa: CASSYRGAAFF
cdr3_nt: TGTGCCAGCAGTTACAGGGGCGCAGCTTTCTTT

v_call: TRBV7-2
d_call: -
j_call: TRBJ1-5
clone_size: -
cdr3_length: 15
cdr3_aa: CASSLERGQGQPQHF
cdr3_nt: TGTGCCAGCAGCTTAGAGCGGGGGCAGGGACAGCCCCAGCATTTT

v_call: TRBV11-2
d_call: TRBD1
j_call: TRBJ1-5
clone_size: few
cdr3_length: 13
cdr3_aa: CASSGQGAQPQHF
cdr3_nt: TGTGCCAGCAGTGGACAGGGGGCTCAGCCCCAGCATTTT

v_call: TRBV15
d_call: -
j_call: TRBJ2-2
clone_size: few
cdr3_length: 15
cdr3_aa: CATSIELVAAGELFF
cdr3_nt: TGTGCCACCAGCATTGAACTAGTCGCGGCCGGGGAGCTGTTTTTT

v_call: TRBV7-6
d_call: -
j_call: TRBJ1-2
clone_size: -
cdr3_length: 14
cdr3_aa: CASSLAPQSYGYTF
cdr3_nt: TGTGCCAGCAGCTTAGCGCCACAGAGCTATGGCTACACCTTC

v_call: TRBV11-2
d_call: -
j_call: TRBJ1-2
clone_size: few
cdr3_length: 15
cdr3_aa: CASSLADDASGGYTF
cdr3_nt: TGTGCCAGCAGCTTAGCGGATGACGCATCGGGTGGCTACACCTTC

v_call: TRBV4-2
d_call: -
j_call: TRBJ2-1
clone_size: -
cdr3_length: 13
cdr3_aa: CASSQSLGTQQFF
cdr3_nt: TGTGCCAGCAGCCAGTCTCTCGGTACCCAGCAGTTCTTC

v_call: TRBV27
d_call: TRBD1
j_call: TRBJ1-6
clone_size: -
cdr3_length: 17
cdr3_aa: CASSSPRDRGEDSPLHF
cdr3_nt: TGTGCCAGCAGTTCCCCCCGGGACAGGGGAGAGGATTCACCCCTCCACTTT

v_call: TRBV11-2
d_call: TRBD1
j_call: TRBJ2-2
clone_size: -
cdr3_length: 15
cdr3_aa: CASIPWTGDTGELFF
cdr3_nt: TGTGCCAGCATCCCCTGGACAGGGGACACCGGGGAGCTGTTTTTT

v_call: TRBV5-1
d_call: -
j_call: TRBJ1-2
clone_size: -
cdr3_length: 14
cdr3_aa: CASSSGRSNYGYTF
cdr3_nt: TGCGCCAGCAGCTCCGGACGGTCAAACTATGGCTACACCTTC

v_call: TRBV7-2
d_call: -
j_call: TRBJ2-1
clone_size: -
cdr3_length: 15
cdr3_aa: CASTPHTGTPFEQFF
cdr3_nt: TGTGCTTCAACGCCACACACAGGGACCCCATTTGAGCAGTTCTTC

v_call: TRBV12-3/TRBV12-4
d_call: -
j_call: TRBJ1-2
clone_size: many
cdr3_length: 13
cdr3_aa: CASSHDRDYGYTF
cdr3_nt: TGTGCCAGCAGCCATGACCGTGACTATGGCTACACCTTC

v_call: TRBV20-1
d_call: -
j_call: TRBJ2-2
clone_size: few
cdr3_length: 14
cdr3_aa: CSARPLQGTGELFF
cdr3_nt: TGCAGTGCTAGACCTCTCCAGGGGACCGGGGAGCTGTTTTTT